This paragraph covers one TCR beta chain sequence. What it binds is unknown. The data originate from a study of CD8 T cell repertoires and HIV-1 epitope variants. Study information: Epitopes were three Gag families plus Nef HW9 and YT9.

Germline V gene data show CDR1 as SGDLS and CDR2 as YYNGEE. V was shortened by 0 bases and J by 3 bases, with 0 bases between the two germline ends. The CDR3 totals 11 residues. Method: immunoSEQ multiplex PCR; TCRdb's copy keeps in-frame clones and lacks some. The data hold 2,500 to 3,000 clones, with around two thirds observed a single time. Sequenced: cultured CD8+ T cells derived from PBMCs. This TCR was sampled from a male donor with HIV. The rearrangement links TRBV9 to TRBJ2-5; D remains ambiguous. This CDR3 is CASSVEETQYF. The CDR3 nucleotides are TGTGCCAGCAGCGTAGAAGAGACCCAGTACTTC.